This TCR beta chain emerged from a study of blood T cell repertoires in COVID-19. Produced via immunoSEQ multiplex PCR; TCRdb's table is partial and in-frame only. The table has around 15,000 clones, roughly 90% seen once; the top ten hold around a sixth. This CDR3 has 16 residues. J lost 5 bases, V lost 5 bases, and 11 bases had no gene match. Germline V CDR1 and CDR2: SEHNR, FQNEAQ (reference sequence). The J gene is TRBJ2-1, the V gene TRBV7-9; 8 bases line up with TRBD2. The TCR sequence derives from a man over 45 with active COVID-19. The specimen sequenced was peripheral blood. The chain's CDR3 is CASSPGGASGHNEQFF. CDR3 sequence (DNA): TGTGCCAGCAGCCCCGGGGGGGCTAGCGGCCACAATGAGCAGTTCTTC.